These 18 T cell receptor beta chains share one sample of origin, sequenced in a study of cytomegalovirus exposure and HLA in healthy donors. The repertoire was sequenced with immunoSEQ multiplex PCR; TCRdb's copy has only in-frame clones and lacks some. The table shows 150,000 to 200,000 clones, with over 80% occurring only once. Sequenced material: PBMCs. The receptors come from a man aged 25 to 40 in good health and CMV-seropositive.

This chain uses TRBV7-9 with TRBJ1-1, with TRBD1 matching over 8 bases. The CDR3 runs 14 residues. V was clipped by 4 bases and J by 2 bases; unmatched bases: 3. CDR1 and CDR2 from the germline V gene are SEHNR and FQNEAQ (reference sequence). CDR3 loop: CASSYGQGNTEAFF. Written as DNA, the CDR3 is TGTGCCAGCAGCTACGGACAGGGAAACACTGAAGCTTTCTTT.

This chain uses TRBV6-5 with TRBJ1-2; D remains ambiguous. The germline V gene has CDR1 MNHEY and CDR2 SVGAGI. The CDR3 contains 11 residues. Trimming cost V 6 bases and J 14 bases, with 16 bases left between them. The chain's CDR3 is CASSAMWVRTF. CDR3 DNA: TGTGCCAGCAGCGCAATGTGGGTCAGGACCTTC.

The chain employs TRBV11-2 and TRBJ2-7; D not resolved. The CDR3 sequence is 12 residues long. V gave up 5 bases and J gave up 4 bases, with 9 bases separating them. The germline gives CDR1 SGHAT, CDR2 FQNNGV. CDR3 protein: CASSVTDYEQYF. CDR3 bases: TGTGCCAGCAGCGTTACAGATTACGAGCAGTACTTC.

For the CDR3, the DNA is TGCGCCAGCTCGACAGGGAGGTGCCGGCCCCAGCATTTT. Translated, it gives CASSTGRCRPQHF. The chain uses TRBV10-1 and TRBJ1-5, with TRBD1 identical over 7 bases. Trimming at V came to 8 bases and at J to 9 bases, leaving 10 bases not matched to a gene. This CDR3 contains 13 residues. Germline-derived CDR1 and CDR2 are WNHNN and SYGVQD (reference sequence).

This chain connects TRBV19 to TRBJ2-5; D perhaps matches TRBD2 (6 bases). Between the trimmed V and J ends, which lost 3 bases and 1 base, there was a span of 9 bases. The CDR3 is 14 amino acids. CDR1 LNHDA and CDR2 SQIVND come from the germline V gene (reference sequence). The CDR3 reads CASSMGLAQETQYF. The CDR3 coding sequence is TGTGCCAGTAGTATGGGACTGGCCCAAGAGACCCAGTACTTC.

The chain carries TRBV9 and TRBJ1-6; 8 bases map to TRBD1. J lost 9 bases, V lost 0 bases, and 5 bases had no gene match. The germline CDR1 and CDR2 sequences are SGDLS and YYNGEE. This CDR3 is built from 15 residues. DNA for the CDR3: TGTGCCAGCAGCGTAGCAGGGGGCCTGGGTTCACCCCTCCACTTT. Protein sequence: CASSVAGGLGSPLHF.

This clone was seen a few times. The chain carries TRBV27 and TRBJ1-1, with TRBD1 identical over 12 bases. The CDR3 runs to 19 residues. Germline V gives CDR1 MNHEY, CDR2 SMNVEV (reference sequence). Germline trimming cut 3 bases from V and 3 bases from J; bases unmatched to any gene: 14. CDR3 in amino acids: CASSFRDRGQYEPDTEAFF. The CDR3 DNA follows: TGTGCCAGCAGTTTCCGGGACAGGGGGCAGTATGAACCTGACACTGAAGCTTTCTTT.

The V gene is TRBV9, the J gene TRBJ1-1, with 8 nucleotides matching TRBD1. This CDR3 has 14 amino acids. Unmatched junction bases numbered 4, after V lost 1 base and J lost 5 bases. CDR1 and CDR2 (germline): SGDLS, YYNGEE. CDR3 protein: CASSVQGARTEAFF. The CDR3 DNA follows: TGTGCCAGCAGCGTACAGGGGGCGCGTACTGAAGCTTTCTTT.

The chain is built from TRBV4-3 and TRBJ1-5; 8 positions agree with TRBD1. The trim removed 4 bases at V and 3 bases at J, leaving 8 bases unmatched. Germline-derived CDR1 and CDR2 are LGHNA and YSLEER. The CDR3 extends over 16 amino acids. The CDR3 sequence: CASSPGGQADNQPQHF. The CDR3 DNA sequence: TGCGCCAGCAGCCCAGGGGGACAGGCCGACAATCAGCCCCAGCATTTT.

The chain employs TRBV19 and TRBJ2-2, with D uncertain. Trimming stripped 7 bases from V and 8 bases from J, with 8 bases between. There are 11 residues in the CDR3. In germline, CDR1 is LNHDA, CDR2 SQIVND (reference sequence). The CDR3 region is CASILRGELFF. CDR3 sequence (DNA): TGTGCCAGTATTCTCAGGGGGGAGCTGTTTTTT.

This chain uses TRBV5-1 with TRBJ2-5; TRBD1 might be the D (5 bases). The CDR3 has 13 residues. The V gene lost 5 bases and the J gene lost 2 bases, with 10 bases spanning the gap. The germline gives CDR1 SGHRS, CDR2 YFSETQ. CDR3 bases: TGCGCCAGCAGGAAGACAGTTCAAGAGACCCAGTACTTC. It translates to CASRKTVQETQYF.

This chain links TRBV4-3 with TRBJ1-2; D call uncertain. There are 14 residues in the CDR3. CDR1 LGHNA and CDR2 YSLEER come from the germline V gene. V was pared by 3 bases and J by 0 bases, with 8 bases between. DNA of the CDR3: TGCGCCAGCAGCCAGACCGGAGCTAACTATGGCTACACCTTC. It is translated as CASSQTGANYGYTF.

The V gene is TRBV6-1, the J gene TRBJ1-1, with 7 bases fitting TRBD1. Germline assignment: CDR1 MNHNS and CDR2 SASEGT. There are 11 residues in the CDR3. J gave up 10 bases and V 6 bases, and 5 bases lay outside the gene matches. The CDR3 here is CASRVRGPAFF. The CDR3 nucleotides are TGTGCCAGCAGGGTTAGGGGGCCAGCTTTCTTT.

V is TRBV4-3 and J is TRBJ2-3; 7 nucleotides align to TRBD2. The junction had 12 bases not matched to a gene; V was cut back by 5 bases and J by 1 base. The CDR3 runs to 17 residues. Germline V gene data show CDR1 as LGHNA and CDR2 as YSLEER. The CDR3 loop reads CASSSRVAGDRTDTQYF. The CDR3 DNA reads TGCGCCAGCAGCTCAAGGGTGGCGGGGGACCGCACAGATACGCAGTATTTT.

This clone has only one observation. The chain employs TRBV19 and TRBJ1-6, with D perhaps matching TRBD1 (5 bases). V was shortened by 5 bases and J by 5 bases, with 22 bases between the two germline ends. The CDR3 loop spans 18 amino acids. Looked up from germline, CDR1 is LNHDA and CDR2 is SQIVND (reference sequence). The CDR3 is CASSLNPPSTANNSPLHF. The CDR3 nucleotides read TGTGCCAGTAGTTTAAACCCCCCATCGACAGCAAATAATTCACCCCTCCACTTT. The whole variable domain, remainder taken from reference TRBV19 and TRBJ1-6, is DGGITQSPKYLFRKEGQNVTLSCEQNLNHDAMYWYRQDPGQGLRLIYYSQIVNDFQKGDIAEGYSVSREKKESFPLTVTSAQKNPTAFYLCASSLNPPSTANNSPLHFGNGTRLTVT.

The chain has TRBV5-1 and TRBJ1-5; weak D call: TRBD1 (5 bases). The CDR3 consists of 15 residues. Germline lookup yields CDR1 SGHRS and CDR2 YFSETQ. Trimming left V 0 bases short and J 5 bases short, with 12 bases between. The CDR3 DNA reads as TGCGCCAGCAGCTTGGTTGCAGGGATGGATCAGCCCCAGCATTTT. Translation: CASSLVAGMDQPQHF.

The chain joins TRBV4-3 to TRBJ2-7, with 10 bases aligning to TRBD1. This CDR3 contains 15 residues. The germline gives CDR1 LGHNA, CDR2 YSLEER. Trimming cost V 7 bases and J 2 bases; bases outside gene matches: 8. For the CDR3, the DNA is TGCGCCAGCACCCTCGGGACAGGGGATACCTACGAGCAGTACTTC. Translated, it gives CASTLGTGDTYEQYF.

This clone was observed a few times. The rearrangement joins TRBV9 to TRBJ2-5; 10 bases fit TRBD2. Trimming took 2 bases from V and 4 from J; bases not matched to a gene: 5. CDR3 length: 15 amino acids. Germline assignment: CDR1 SGDLS and CDR2 YYNGEE. CDR3: CASSVPSGGAETQYF. The DNA for the CDR3 is TGTGCCAGCAGCGTCCCTAGCGGGGGCGCAGAGACCCAGTACTTC. The full variable domain, completed using reference TRBV9 and TRBJ2-5, is DSGVTQTPKHLITATGQRVTLRCSPRSGDLSVYWYQQSLDQGLQFLIQYYNGEERAKGNILERFSAQQFPDLHSELNLSSLELGDSALYFCASSVPSGGAETQYFGPGTRLLVL.